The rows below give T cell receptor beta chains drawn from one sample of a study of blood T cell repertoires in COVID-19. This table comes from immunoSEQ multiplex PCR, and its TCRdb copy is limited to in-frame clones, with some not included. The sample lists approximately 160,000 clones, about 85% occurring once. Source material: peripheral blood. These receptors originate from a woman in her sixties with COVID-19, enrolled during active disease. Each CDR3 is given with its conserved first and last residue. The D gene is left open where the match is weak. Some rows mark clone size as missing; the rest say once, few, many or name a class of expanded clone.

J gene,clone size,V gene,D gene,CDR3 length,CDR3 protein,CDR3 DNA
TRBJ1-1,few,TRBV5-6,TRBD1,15,CASNLLVQGSTEAFF,TGTGCCAGCAACCTCCTTGTACAGGGGTCCACTGAAGCTTTCTTT
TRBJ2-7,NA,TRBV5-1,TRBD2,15,CASRGQREISYEQYF,TGCGCCAGCCGAGGGCAGCGGGAGATCTCCTACGAGCAGTACTTC
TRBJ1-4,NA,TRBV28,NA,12,CASSLRNEKLFF,TGTGCCAGCAGTTTGCGGAATGAAAAACTGTTTTTT
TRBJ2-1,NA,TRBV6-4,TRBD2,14,CASSAGTSSNEQFF,TGTGCCAGCAGTGCCGGGACTAGCAGCAATGAGCAGTTCTTC
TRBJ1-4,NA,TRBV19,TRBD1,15,CASSMVQGVQEKLFF,TGTGCCAGTAGTATGGTACAGGGGGTGCAGGAAAAACTGTTTTTT
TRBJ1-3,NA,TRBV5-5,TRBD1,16,CASSWTGDLSGNTIYF,TGTGCCAGCAGCTGGACAGGGGACCTCTCTGGAAACACCATATATTTT
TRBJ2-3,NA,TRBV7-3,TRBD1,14,CATSTGDPTDTQYF,TGTGCCACCTCGACAGGGGATCCCACAGATACGCAGTATTTT
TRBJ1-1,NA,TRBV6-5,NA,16,CASSYRSFDIPSEAFF,TGTGCCAGCAGTTACAGGTCCTTTGACATTCCCTCCGAAGCTTTCTTT
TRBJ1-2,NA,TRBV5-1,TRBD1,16,CASSLGVRQGNYGYTF,TGCGCCAGCAGCTTGGGGGTCCGACAGGGGAACTATGGCTACACCTTC
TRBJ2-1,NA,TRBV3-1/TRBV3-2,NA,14,CASSHGQIGNEQFF,TGTGCCAGCAGCCATGGACAGATTGGGAATGAGCAGTTCTTC
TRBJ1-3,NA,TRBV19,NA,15,CASSKAGARGNTIYF,TGTGCCAGTAGTAAGGCAGGCGCCCGTGGAAACACCATATATTTT
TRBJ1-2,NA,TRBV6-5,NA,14,CASTTGRRNYGYTF,TGTGCCAGCACCACAGGGAGAAGGAACTATGGCTACACCTTC
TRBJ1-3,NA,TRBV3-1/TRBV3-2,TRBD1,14,CASSRTGVFNTIYF,TGTGCCAGCAGCCGGACAGGGGTTTTCAACACCATATATTTT
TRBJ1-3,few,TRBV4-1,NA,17,CASSQEPSEVSGNTIYF,TGCGCCAGCAGCCAAGAGCCCAGTGAGGTCTCTGGAAACACCATATATTTT
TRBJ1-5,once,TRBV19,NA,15,CASSIMGQQLPPQHF,TGTGCCAGTAGTATTATGGGACAACAGTTGCCGCCCCAGCATTTT
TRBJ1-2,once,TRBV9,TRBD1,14,CASSIGQGASGYTF,TGTGCCAGCAGCATCGGACAGGGGGCTTCTGGCTACACCTTC
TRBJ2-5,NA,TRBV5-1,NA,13,CASSPGTKETQYF,TGCGCCAGCAGCCCCGGGACAAAAGAGACCCAGTACTTC
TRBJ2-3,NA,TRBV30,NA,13,CAWSVNGRDTQYF,TGTGCCTGGAGTGTAAATGGGAGAGATACGCAGTATTTT
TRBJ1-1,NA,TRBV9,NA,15,CASSVVPGGDTEAFF,TGTGCCAGCAGCGTAGTCCCGGGGGGGGACACTGAAGCTTTCTTT
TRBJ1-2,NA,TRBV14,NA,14,CASSQEVADPSGTF,TGTGCCAGCAGCCAAGAAGTGGCGGACCCATCGGGGACCTTC
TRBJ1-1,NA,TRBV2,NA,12,CASSPVRTEAFF,TGTGCCAGCAGCCCCGTGAGGACTGAAGCTTTCTTT
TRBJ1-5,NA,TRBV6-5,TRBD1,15,CASRPTGGHNQPQHF,TGTGCCAGCAGACCCACAGGGGGGCACAATCAGCCCCAGCATTTT
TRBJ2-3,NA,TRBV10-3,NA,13,CAISGQGSDTQYF,TGTGCCATCAGTGGGCAGGGCTCAGATACGCAGTATTTT
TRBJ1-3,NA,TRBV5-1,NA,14,CASSSGGGGNTIYF,TGCGCCAGCAGCTCGGGGGGCGGTGGAAACACCATATATTTT
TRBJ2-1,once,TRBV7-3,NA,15,CASSLTLDYNHEQFF,TGTGCCAGCAGCTTAACGTTGGACTACAACCATGAGCAGTTCTTC
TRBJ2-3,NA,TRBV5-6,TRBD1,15,CASSSTGRRTDTQYF,TGTGCCAGCAGCTCGACAGGGAGACGCACAGATACGCAGTATTTT
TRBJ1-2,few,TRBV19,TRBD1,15,CASRIQGARDYGYTF,TGTGCCAGTAGGATACAGGGGGCGCGAGACTATGGCTACACCTTC
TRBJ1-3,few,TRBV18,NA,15,CASSPSDSPGNTIYF,TGTGCCAGCTCACCATCGGACAGTCCTGGAAACACCATATATTTT
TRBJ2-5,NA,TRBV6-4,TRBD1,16,CASSPTPGQGIETQYF,TGTGCCAGCAGCCCCACCCCGGGACAGGGCATAGAGACCCAGTACTTC
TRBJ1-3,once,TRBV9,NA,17,CASSSRGGRSSGNTIYF,TGTGCCAGCAGCTCTAGGGGGGGCCGCAGCTCTGGAAACACCATATATTTT
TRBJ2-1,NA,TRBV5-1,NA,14,CASTADTTYNEQFF,TGCGCCAGCACCGCAGATACTACCTACAATGAGCAGTTCTTC
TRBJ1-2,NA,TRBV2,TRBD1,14,CASSPDRGYRGYTF,TGTGCCAGCAGTCCGGACAGGGGTTACCGTGGCTACACCTTC
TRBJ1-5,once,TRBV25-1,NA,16,CASSESSPRGNQPQHF,TGTGCCAGCAGTGAATCCTCTCCGAGGGGCAATCAGCCCCAGCATTTT